The sample holds many counts of the clone carrying this T cell receptor beta chain. Its specificity is unknown. From 350 to 500 ng of RNA, a library with molecular barcoded alpha/delta and beta/gamma adaptors was made. TCRdb recomputed calls from the reads with MiXCR, one row per CDR3 protein. The repertoire consists of approximately 40,000 distinct CDR3 sequences, with 14% occurring once and the leading ten covering roughly 18%. Trimming at V came to 4 bases and at J to 5 bases, leaving 2 bases not matched to a gene. The CDR3 extends over 15 amino acids. In germline, CDR1 is SGDLS, CDR2 YYNGEE. The sample originates from a study of read filtering for tumor transcriptome and immune sequencing. Whole-study context: Mean patient age was around 66 years, range about 47 to 85; 16 to 20 male, roughly 14 female.

Study observations and caveats: Even smaller IR-seq throughput identified most shared clonotypes.

Input material: a population of CD138-negative cells sorted from bone marrow. The TCR comes from a donor at least 40 years old with multiple myeloma. The chain uses TRBV9 and TRBJ2-1, with 14 bases fitting TRBD2. For the CDR3, the DNA is TGTGCCAGCAGCTTGGGACTAGCGGGGGACAATGAGCAGTTCTTC. Amino acids: CASSLGLAGDNEQFF.